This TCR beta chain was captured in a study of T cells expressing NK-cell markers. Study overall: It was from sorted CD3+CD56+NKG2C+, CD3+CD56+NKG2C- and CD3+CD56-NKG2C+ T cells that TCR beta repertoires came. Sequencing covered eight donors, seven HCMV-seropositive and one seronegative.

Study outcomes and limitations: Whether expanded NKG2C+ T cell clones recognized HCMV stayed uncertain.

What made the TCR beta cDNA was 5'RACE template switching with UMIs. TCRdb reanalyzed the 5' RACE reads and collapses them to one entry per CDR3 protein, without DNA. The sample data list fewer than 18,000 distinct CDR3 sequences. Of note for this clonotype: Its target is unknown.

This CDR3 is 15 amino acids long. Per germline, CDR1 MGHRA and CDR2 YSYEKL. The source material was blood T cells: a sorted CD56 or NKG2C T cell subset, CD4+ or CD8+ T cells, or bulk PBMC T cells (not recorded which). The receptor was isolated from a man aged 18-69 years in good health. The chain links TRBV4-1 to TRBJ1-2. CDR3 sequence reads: CASSLRAGSAAGHTF.